This T cell receptor (beta chain) was recovered during a study of T cell repertoires in cytomegalovirus infection (dated by TCRdb to the late 2010s). In the study overall: Donor HLA type was relevant to the analysis, as public TCR beta signatures indicated carriage of CMV infection together with the matching HLA type. Results the study describes overall, beyond this receptor: The ex vivo response was dominated by HLA-C-restricted CMV-specific TCR beta clonotypes, and the single most frequent clonotype in two of eight donors was supplied by these HLA-C-restricted clonotypes. Cumulative frequency of public TCR beta family members discriminated carriers of CMV infection plus the relevant HLA type in this cohort and an independent roughly 340-donor cohort.

The germline ends are 13 bases apart after V is trimmed by 2 bases and J by 3 bases. The CDR3, from cysteine to phenylalanine, totals 15 residues. Just CDR3 DNA is preserved here, 45 bases in frame from base 1. For CDR1 and CDR2, the germline V gene (reference sequence) lists SEHNR and FQNEAQ. A word on this clonotype: Its antigen specificity is not known. One base away there is no much larger clone; base qualities are not given.

The run used an Illumina HiSeq 1500. TCRdb itself trimmed the public reads at Q25 with fastp, ran MiXCR and retained productive beta chains. Every CDR3 protein is listed once, alongside the most common genes and DNA of its rows. Recorded for this sample are hundreds of thousands of distinct CDR3 sequences; around 9.6% of them occurred a single time. The ten largest clones capture more than 2.5% of the sample. The specimen was PBMCs. The chain is encoded by TRBV7-9 joined to TRBJ1-2; the D gene cannot be named for sure. The clonotype was recovered from a human donor in good health (CMV status not recorded). Some clones in this sample may be carry-over from other donors' samples. The nucleotides read TGTGCCAGCAGCTTACAAGCCAGACACGACTATGGCTACACCTTC. Its protein reads: CASSLQARHDYGYTF.